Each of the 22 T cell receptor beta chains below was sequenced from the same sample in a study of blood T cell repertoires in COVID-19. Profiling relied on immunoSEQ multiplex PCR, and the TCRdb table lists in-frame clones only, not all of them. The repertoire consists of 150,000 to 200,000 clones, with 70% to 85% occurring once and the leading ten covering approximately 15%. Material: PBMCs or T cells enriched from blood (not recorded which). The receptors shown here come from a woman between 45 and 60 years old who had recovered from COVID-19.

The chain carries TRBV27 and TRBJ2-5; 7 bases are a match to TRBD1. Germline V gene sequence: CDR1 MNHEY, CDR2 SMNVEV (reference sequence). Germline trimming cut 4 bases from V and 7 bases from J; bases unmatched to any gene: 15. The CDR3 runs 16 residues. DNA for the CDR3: TGTGCCAGCAGTTACGAATACAGGGGAAGGGGTGCGACCCAGTACTTC. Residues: CASSYEYRGRGATQYF.

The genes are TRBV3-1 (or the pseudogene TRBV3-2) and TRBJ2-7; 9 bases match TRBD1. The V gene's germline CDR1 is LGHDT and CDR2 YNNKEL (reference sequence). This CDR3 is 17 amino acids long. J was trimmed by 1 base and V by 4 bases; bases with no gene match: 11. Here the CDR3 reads CASSPTPGQGFSYEQYF. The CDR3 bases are TGTGCCAGCAGCCCCACGCCGGGACAGGGCTTTTCCTACGAGCAGTACTTC.

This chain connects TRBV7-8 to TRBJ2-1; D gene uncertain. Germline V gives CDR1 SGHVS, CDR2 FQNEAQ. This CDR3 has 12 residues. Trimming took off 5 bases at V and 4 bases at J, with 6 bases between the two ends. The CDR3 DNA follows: TGTGCCAGCAGCCCTTTATACAATGAGCAGTTCTTC. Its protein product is CASSPLYNEQFF.

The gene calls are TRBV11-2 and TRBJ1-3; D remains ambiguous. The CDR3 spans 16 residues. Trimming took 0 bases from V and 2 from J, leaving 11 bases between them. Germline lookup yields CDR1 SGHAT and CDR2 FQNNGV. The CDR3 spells CASSLDIPGAGNTIYF. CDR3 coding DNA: TGTGCCAGCAGCTTAGACATCCCCGGGGCTGGAAACACCATATATTTT.

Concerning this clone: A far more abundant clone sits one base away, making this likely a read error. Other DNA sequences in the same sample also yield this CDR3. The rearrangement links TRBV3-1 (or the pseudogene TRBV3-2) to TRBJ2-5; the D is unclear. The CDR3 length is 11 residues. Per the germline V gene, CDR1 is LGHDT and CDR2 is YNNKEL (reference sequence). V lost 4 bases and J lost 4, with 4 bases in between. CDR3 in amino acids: CASSLLETQYF. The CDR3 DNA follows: TGTGCCAGCAGCCTACTAGAGACCCAGTACTTC.

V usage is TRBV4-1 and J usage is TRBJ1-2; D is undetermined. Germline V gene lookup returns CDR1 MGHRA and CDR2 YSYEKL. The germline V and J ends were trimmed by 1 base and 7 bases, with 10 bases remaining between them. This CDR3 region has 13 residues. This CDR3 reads CASSQAEGAGYTF. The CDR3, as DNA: TGCGCCAGCAGCCAAGCGGAGGGCGCTGGCTACACCTTC.

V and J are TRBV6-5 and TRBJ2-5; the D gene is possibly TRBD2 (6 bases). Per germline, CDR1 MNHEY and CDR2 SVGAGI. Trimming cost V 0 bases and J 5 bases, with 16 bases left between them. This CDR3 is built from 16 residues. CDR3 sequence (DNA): TGTGCCAGCAGTTACTCGTCTAGCGAGCTAGGGGAGACCCAGTACTTC. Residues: CASSYSSSELGETQYF.

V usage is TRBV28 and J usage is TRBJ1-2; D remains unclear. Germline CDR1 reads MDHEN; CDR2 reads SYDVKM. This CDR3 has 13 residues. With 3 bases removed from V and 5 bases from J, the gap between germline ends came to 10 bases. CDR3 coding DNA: TGTGCCAGCAGTTTTAGAGGGCAATATGGCTACACCTTC. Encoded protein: CASSFRGQYGYTF.

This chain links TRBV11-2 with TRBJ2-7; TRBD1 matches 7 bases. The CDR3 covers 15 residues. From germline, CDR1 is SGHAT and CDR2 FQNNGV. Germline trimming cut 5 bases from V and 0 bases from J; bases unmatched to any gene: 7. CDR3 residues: CASSVRDSISYEQYF. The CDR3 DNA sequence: TGTGCCAGCAGCGTCCGGGACAGCATCTCCTACGAGCAGTACTTC.

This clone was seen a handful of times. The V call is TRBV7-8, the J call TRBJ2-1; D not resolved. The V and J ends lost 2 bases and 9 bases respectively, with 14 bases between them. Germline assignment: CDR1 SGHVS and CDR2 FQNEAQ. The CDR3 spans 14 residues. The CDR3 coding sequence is TGTGCCAGCAGCTTATCTAGGCGCCCAATTGAGCAGTTCTTC. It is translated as CASSLSRRPIEQFF.

The CDR3 loop reads CASSTWTSGRVKVSQYF. CDR3 nucleotide sequence: TGTGCCAGCAGCACCTGGACTAGCGGGAGGGTCAAAGTGTCGCAGTATTTT. V usage is TRBV11-2 and J usage is TRBJ2-3; 15 bases line up with TRBD2. The CDR3 totals 17 residues. V was pared by 5 bases and J by 10 bases, with 13 bases of the junction left unmatched. CDR1 is SGHAT, CDR2 FQNNGV, per germline.

For the CDR3, the DNA is TGTGCCAGCAGCCCCGACCGACTAGATGAGCAGTACTTC. Translated, it gives CASSPDRLDEQYF. The genes are TRBV4-2 and TRBJ2-7; D may be TRBD2 (6 bases). The V gene lost 4 bases and the J gene lost 7 bases, with 14 bases spanning the gap. CDR1 and CDR2 (germline): LGHNA, YNFKEQ. The CDR3 contains 13 residues.

The CDR3 is CASSLGQGVGNTEAFF. CDR3 coding DNA: TGTGCCAGCAGCTTGGGTCAGGGGGTCGGGAACACTGAAGCTTTCTTT. The chain recombines TRBV5-6 with TRBJ1-1, with 7 bases that match TRBD1. This CDR3 region has 16 residues. Germline values: CDR1 SGHDT, CDR2 YYEEEE. Trimming at V came to 0 bases and at J to 1 base, leaving 6 bases not matched to a gene.

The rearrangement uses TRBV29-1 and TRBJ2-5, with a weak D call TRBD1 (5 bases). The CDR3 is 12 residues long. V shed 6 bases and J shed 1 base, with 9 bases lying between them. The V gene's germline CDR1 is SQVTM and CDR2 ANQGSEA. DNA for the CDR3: TGCAGCGTCGGACATTTCCAAGAGACCCAGTACTTC. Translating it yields CSVGHFQETQYF. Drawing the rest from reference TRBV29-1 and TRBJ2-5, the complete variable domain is SAVISQKPSRDICQRGTSLTIQCQVDSQVTMMFWYRQQPGQSLTLIATANQGSEATYESGFVIDKFPISRPNLTFSTLTVSNMSPEDSSIYLCSVGHFQETQYFGPGTRLLVL.

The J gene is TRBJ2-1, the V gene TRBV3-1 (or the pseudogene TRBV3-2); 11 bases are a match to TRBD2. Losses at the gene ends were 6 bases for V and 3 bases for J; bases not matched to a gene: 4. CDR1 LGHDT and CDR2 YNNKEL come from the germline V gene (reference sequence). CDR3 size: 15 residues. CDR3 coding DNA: TGTGCCAGCAGACGAGGGACTAGCGGCTACAATGAGCAGTTCTTC. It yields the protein CASRRGTSGYNEQFF.

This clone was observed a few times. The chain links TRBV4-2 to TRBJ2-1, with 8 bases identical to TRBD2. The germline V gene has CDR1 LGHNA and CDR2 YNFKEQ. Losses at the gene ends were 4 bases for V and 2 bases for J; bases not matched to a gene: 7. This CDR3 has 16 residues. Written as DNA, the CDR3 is TGTGCCAGCAGCCCTGAGCGGGAGTTAGCCTACAATGAGCAGTTCTTC. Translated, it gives CASSPERELAYNEQFF.

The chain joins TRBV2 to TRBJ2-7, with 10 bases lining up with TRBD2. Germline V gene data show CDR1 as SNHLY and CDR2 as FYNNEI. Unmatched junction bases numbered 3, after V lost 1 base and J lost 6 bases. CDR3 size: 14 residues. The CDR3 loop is CASSEGLAGAEQYF. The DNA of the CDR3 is TGTGCCAGCAGTGAAGGGCTAGCGGGAGCCGAGCAGTACTTC.

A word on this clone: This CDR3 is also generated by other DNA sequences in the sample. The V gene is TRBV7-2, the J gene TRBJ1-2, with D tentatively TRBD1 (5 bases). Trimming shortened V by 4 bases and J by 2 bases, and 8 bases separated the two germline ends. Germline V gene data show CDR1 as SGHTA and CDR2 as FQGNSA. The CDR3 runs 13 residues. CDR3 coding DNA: TGTGCCAGCAGCTCCGGACAAAACTATGGCTACACCTTC. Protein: CASSSGQNYGYTF.

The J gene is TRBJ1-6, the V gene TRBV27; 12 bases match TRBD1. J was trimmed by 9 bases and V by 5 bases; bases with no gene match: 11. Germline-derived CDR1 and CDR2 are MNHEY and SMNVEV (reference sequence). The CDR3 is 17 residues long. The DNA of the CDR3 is TGTGCCAGCAGTCGGGGACAGGGGGCCGATGTGGGTTCACCCCTCCACTTT. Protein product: CASSRGQGADVGSPLHF.

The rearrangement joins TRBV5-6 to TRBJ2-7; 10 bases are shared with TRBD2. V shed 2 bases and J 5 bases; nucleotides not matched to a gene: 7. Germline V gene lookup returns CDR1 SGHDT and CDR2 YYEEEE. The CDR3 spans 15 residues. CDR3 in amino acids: CASSFSSGSFHEQYF. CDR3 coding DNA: TGTGCCAGCAGCTTTTCTAGCGGGAGTTTCCACGAGCAGTACTTC.

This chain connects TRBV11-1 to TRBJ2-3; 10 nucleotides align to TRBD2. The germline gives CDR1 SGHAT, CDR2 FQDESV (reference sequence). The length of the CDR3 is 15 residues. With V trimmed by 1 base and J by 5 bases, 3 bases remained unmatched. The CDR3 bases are TGTGCCAGCAGCTTAGGGACTAGCGGTAGAGATACGCAGTATTTT. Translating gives CASSLGTSGRDTQYF.

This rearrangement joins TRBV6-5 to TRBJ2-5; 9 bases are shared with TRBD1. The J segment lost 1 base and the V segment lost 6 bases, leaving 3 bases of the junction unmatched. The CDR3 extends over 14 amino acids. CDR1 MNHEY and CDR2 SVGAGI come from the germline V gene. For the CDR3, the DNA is TGTGCCAGCAGGAGGGGACAGGGCCAAGAGACCCAGTACTTC. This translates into CASRRGQGQETQYF.